The next 10 T cell receptor beta chains were all read from a single sample in a study of cytomegalovirus exposure and HLA in healthy donors (TCRdb year 2017). The receptor library was made with the immunoSEQ multiplex PCR assay. The multiplex PCR relied on a mix of 60 forward primers for TCR Vbeta segments and 13 reverse primers for TCR Jbeta segments. Entries here come from immuneACCESS through TCRdb and include only in-frame sequences with V and J called. Some clones fail to appear in such tables; in the studies checked, an unresolved V gene covers under half of the shortfall, and the cause of the remainder is unknown. This sample's table carries approximately 50,000 clones. Around an eighth of the sample goes to the ten largest clones. The sample consisted of PBMCs. These TCRs come from a man between 18 and 35 years old in good health and CMV-seropositive.

The V gene is TRBV4-1, the J gene TRBJ2-1; 10 bases agree with TRBD2. CDR1 is MGHRA and CDR2 is YSYEKL in the germline V gene. With 3 bases clipped from V and 4 bases from J, the junction kept 6 bases outside the gene matches. This CDR3 region has 16 residues. The CDR3 sequence: CASSHLVAGGYNEQFF. In DNA, the CDR3 is TGCGCCAGCAGCCACCTCGTAGCGGGAGGATACAATGAGCAGTTCTTC.

The rearrangement joins TRBV18 to TRBJ2-6; D perhaps matches TRBD2 (6 bases). The CDR3 has 16 residues. V was cut by 3 bases and J by 0 bases, with 9 bases left in between. CDR1 and CDR2 (germline): KGHSH, LQKENI. In DNA, the CDR3 is TGTGCCAGCTCACCCGGGAGAGCCTCTGGGGCCAACGTCCTGACTTTC. This translates into CASSPGRASGANVLTF.

The chain combines TRBV11-2 with TRBJ2-6; 14 nucleotides agree with TRBD2. V trimming: 5 bases; J trimming: 4 bases; junction bases outside the gene matches: 7. Per the germline V gene, CDR1 is SGHAT and CDR2 is FQNNGV. The CDR3 has 18 residues. This CDR3 reads CASSPGTSGSWGANVLTF. DNA for the CDR3: TGTGCCAGCAGCCCCGGGACTAGCGGGAGTTGGGGGGCCAACGTCCTGACTTTC.

The rearrangement links TRBV9 to TRBJ2-7; a weak D match, TRBD2 (6 bases). The CDR3 runs to 15 residues. Deletions cut 4 bases from V and 9 bases from J, with 23 bases between. CDR1 and CDR2 (germline): SGDLS, YYNGEE. The CDR3 sequence is CASSFYPGGPYVQYF. CDR3 nucleotide sequence: TGTGCCAGCAGCTTCTACCCCGGGGGACCCTATGTGCAGTACTTC.

The rearrangement joins TRBV5-4 to TRBJ1-6; the D is unclear. CDR1 is SGHNT and CDR2 is YYREEE in the germline V gene (reference sequence). This CDR3 comprises 15 residues. The V end was cut by 2 bases, the J end by 11 bases, with 17 bases between. Here the CDR3 reads CASSFRTGPGTPLHF. Written as DNA, the CDR3 is TGTGCCAGCAGCTTTAGGACGGGTCCCGGGACACCCCTCCACTTT. Full variable domain (remainder filled in from reference TRBV5-4 and TRBJ1-6): ETGVTQSPTHLIKTRGQQVTLRCSSQSGHNTVSWYQQALGQGPQFIFQYYREEENGRGNFPPRFSGLQFPNYSSELNVNALELDDSALYLCASSFRTGPGTPLHFGNGTRLTVT.

The rearrangement links TRBV9 to TRBJ2-3, with 7 bases matching TRBD1. The CDR3 extends over 15 amino acids. Germline V gene sequence: CDR1 SGDLS, CDR2 YYNGEE. J was trimmed by 1 base and V by 3 bases; bases with no gene match: 5. The CDR3 nucleotides are TGTGCCAGCAGCGGGCCTCAGGGGGGCACAGATACGCAGTATTTT. Residues: CASSGPQGGTDTQYF.

The chain uses TRBV6-4 and TRBJ2-6, with 7 bases that match TRBD1. This CDR3 has 16 amino acids. Germline CDR1 MRHNA, CDR2 SNTAGT. V dropped 4 bases and J dropped 0; count of bases not matched to a gene: 3. Here the CDR3 reads CASSASGGSGANVLTF. CDR3 bases: TGTGCCAGCAGTGCGTCAGGGGGCTCTGGGGCCAACGTCCTGACTTTC.

The V call is TRBV6-1, the J call TRBJ2-7, with 13 bases lining up with TRBD2. Germline assignment: CDR1 MNHNS and CDR2 SASEGT. The V and J ends lost 2 bases and 4 bases, in that order; junction bases with no gene match: 11. The CDR3 sequence is 18 residues long. In DNA form, the CDR3 reads TGTGCCAGCAGTGAAATTGGCACTAGCGGGAGGGCAGCGTACGAGCAGTACTTC. It specifies CASSEIGTSGRAAYEQYF.

The V call is TRBV10-2, the J call TRBJ2-5; TRBD1 might be the D (6 bases). The germline V and J ends were trimmed by 8 bases and 0 bases, with 16 bases remaining between them. The CDR3 covers 15 residues. Germline assignment: CDR1 WSHSY and CDR2 SAAADI. The CDR3 DNA sequence: TGCGCCAGCTCTCTGGACAGAAGTAACCAAGAGACCCAGTACTTC. Translated: CASSLDRSNQETQYF.

V usage is TRBV5-4 and J usage is TRBJ2-7, with unresolved D. Germline V gene lookup returns CDR1 SGHNT and CDR2 YYREEE (reference sequence). V was shortened by 3 bases and J by 7 bases, with 11 bases between the two germline ends. The CDR3 contains 12 residues. CDR3: CASSSGDREQYF. CDR3 DNA: TGTGCCAGCAGCTCTGGAGACCGGGAGCAGTACTTC. Based on the CDR3 plus reference TRBV5-4 and TRBJ2-7, the full variable domain is ETGVTQSPTHLIKTRGQQVTLRCSSQSGHNTVSWYQQALGQGPQFIFQYYREEENGRGNFPPRFSGLQFPNYSSELNVNALELDDSALYLCASSSGDREQYFGPGTRLTVT.